This T cell receptor (beta chain) was recovered during a study of T cell responses to AZD1222 COVID-19 vaccine. The CDR3 spans 15 residues. Germline CDR1 and CDR2: ENHRY and SYGVKD. Profiled with immunoSEQ multiplex PCR; TCRdb holds only in-frame clones, not every one. The sample has about 180,000 clones; less than 90% are singletons. Details on this clone: One end of the junction is discordant with germline, which a read error may explain. This sample also contains other DNA sequences that code for the same CDR3.

The gene calls are TRBV10-3 and TRBJ2-5; 11 nucleotides match TRBD1. Sequences were derived from peripheral blood, sampled on day 0 of AZD1222 vaccination. This sequence originates from an adult in good health. The CDR3 nucleotides are TGTGCCATCAGGGAGGACAGGGGGCTGGAAGAGACCCAATACTTC. This translates into CAIREDRGLEETQYF.